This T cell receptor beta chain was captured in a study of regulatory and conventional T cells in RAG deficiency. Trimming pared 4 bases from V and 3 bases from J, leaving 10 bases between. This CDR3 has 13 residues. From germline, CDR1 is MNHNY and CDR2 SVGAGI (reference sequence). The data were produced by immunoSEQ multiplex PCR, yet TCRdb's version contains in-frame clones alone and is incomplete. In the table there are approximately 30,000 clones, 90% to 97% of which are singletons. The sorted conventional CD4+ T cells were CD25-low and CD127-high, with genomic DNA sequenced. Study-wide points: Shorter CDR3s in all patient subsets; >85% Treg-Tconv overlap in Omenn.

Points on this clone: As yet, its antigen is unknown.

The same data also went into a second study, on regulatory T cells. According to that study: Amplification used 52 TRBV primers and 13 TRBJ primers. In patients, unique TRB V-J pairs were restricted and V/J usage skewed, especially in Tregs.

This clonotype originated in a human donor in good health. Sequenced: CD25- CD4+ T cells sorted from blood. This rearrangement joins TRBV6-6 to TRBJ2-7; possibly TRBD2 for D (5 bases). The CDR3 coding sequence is TGTGCCAGCAGTTGGACGGGATTCTACGAGCAGTACTTC. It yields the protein CASSWTGFYEQYF.